Shown below are 14 T cell receptor beta chains from a single sample sequenced in a study of CXCR3-negative and CXCR3-positive naive CD8 T cells. The study made its TRB cDNA libraries by 5' RACE, adding UMI labels. No DNA is given; TCRdb re-called the 5' RACE reads and lists each CDR3 protein once. Its table lists around 61,000 distinct CDR3 sequences. General study points: CXCR3-positive naive cells carried more hydrophobic TRB CDR3s than CXCR3-negative ones.

These TCRs are of unknown antigen specificity. Sequenced sample: naive CXCR3+ CD8+ T cells from blood. Subset described: CD45RO-CCR7+CD27+CD95- naive CD8+ T cells expressing CXCR3 (TNR3+). Every receptor here comes from a human donor in good health. Some clones in this sample may be carry-over from other donors' samples.

The chain is built from TRBV7-6 and TRBJ1-1; TCRdb's assignment of TRBD1 cannot be checked, as there is no DNA. The CDR3 is 15 amino acids. Germline loops: CDR1 SGHVS, CDR2 FNYEAQ. CDR3 sequence: CASSYRQGKNTEAFF.

This clonotype is deemed medium-sized (0.01 to 0.1%) by its frequency. This sequence joins TRBV6-2 or TRBV6-3 and TRBJ2-7; the TRBD1 assignment by TCRdb is unverifiable without DNA. The CDR3 is 15 amino acids. The germline V gene encodes CDR1 MNHEY and CDR2 SVGEGT. The CDR3 is CASREQGAISYEQYF.

The gene calls are TRBV7-2 and TRBJ1-4; absent DNA, TCRdb's TRBD1 call cannot be checked. Germline V gene data show CDR1 as SGHTA and CDR2 as FQGNSA. CDR3 length equals 15 residues. The CDR3 reads CASSSTLGDREKLFF.

The chain uses TRBV27 and TRBJ2-3; TCRdb reports TRBD1, a call that lacks DNA to check it against. The CDR3 has 14 amino acids. The germline V gene has CDR1 MNHEY and CDR2 SMNVEV (reference sequence). CDR3 region: CASSPTGEGDTQYF.

The chain couples TRBV6-5 to TRBJ2-7. The CDR3 is made up of 17 amino acids. Germline values: CDR1 MNHEY, CDR2 SVGAGI. CDR3: CASSYLNARGLNYEQYF.

The gene calls are TRBV2 and TRBJ2-5. CDR1 SNHLY and CDR2 FYNNEI come from the germline V gene. This CDR3 region has 11 residues. CDR3: CASSELETQYF.

CDR3 sequence: CASSQGTGGYEQFF. The chain carries TRBV14 and TRBJ2-1; without DNA, the TCRdb call of TRBD1 cannot be checked. CDR3 length equals 14 residues. Per the germline V gene, CDR1 is SGHDN and CDR2 is FVKESK.

The V and J genes are TRBV7-6 and TRBJ2-7; absent DNA, TCRdb's TRBD1 call cannot be checked. This CDR3 region has 15 residues. CDR1 and CDR2 (germline): SGHVS, FNYEAQ. CDR3 region: CASSSGQGDVYEQYF. The variable domain in full, completed from reference TRBV7-6 and TRBJ2-7, reads GAGVSQSPRYKVTKRGQDVALRCDPISGHVSLYWYRQALGQGPEFLTYFNYEAQQDKSGLPNDRFSAERPEGSISTLTIQRTEQRDSAMYRCASSSGQGDVYEQYFGPGTRLTVT.

The chain is built from TRBV6-5 and TRBJ2-7; the D gene TCRdb calls, TRBD2, cannot be checked with no DNA. This CDR3 has 15 residues. CDR1 is MNHEY and CDR2 is SVGAGI in the germline V gene. CDR3: CASSYGGSGLYEQYF.

The V gene is TRBV7-6, the J gene TRBJ2-2; checking the TCRdb D call of TRBD1 is not possible without DNA. The germline V gene encodes CDR1 SGHVS and CDR2 FNYEAQ. This CDR3 region has 17 residues. The CDR3: CASSLEAGPLSTGELFF.

The CDR3 is CSVDRGEETQYF. This chain joins TRBV29-1 and TRBJ2-5; TCRdb calls TRBD2, which cannot be checked without DNA. The CDR3 length is 12 residues. From germline, CDR1 is SQVTM and CDR2 ANQGSEA.

The chain links TRBV29-1 to TRBJ2-7; TCRdb designates TRBD1, a call that cannot be tested without DNA. Germline V gives CDR1 SQVTM, CDR2 ANQGSEA. The length of the CDR3 is 13 residues. The CDR3 sequence is CSVEVPARYEQYF.

The J gene is TRBJ2-5, the V gene TRBV5-5; TCRdb selects TRBD1, and the lack of DNA leaves this call unchecked. The V gene's germline CDR1 is SGHKS and CDR2 YYEKEE (reference sequence). The CDR3 extends over 14 amino acids. The CDR3 protein is CASRLTPGGETQYF.

The chain carries TRBV4-1 and TRBJ2-6; TCRdb calls TRBD1, which cannot be checked without DNA. The CDR3 loop spans 15 amino acids. Per the germline V gene, CDR1 is MGHRA and CDR2 is YSYEKL. CDR3 protein: CASSQEGAGANVLTF.